This T cell receptor beta chain derives from a study of CD8 T cells in Susac syndrome. General study findings and limits: The study recognized that the number of individuals in its TCR sequencing and HLA analysis was relatively small.

Regarding this clonotype: Antigen: not known.

This CDR3 contains 16 residues. V shed 0 bases and J shed 0 bases, with 10 bases lying between them. Germline V gene sequence: CDR1 LGHNT, CDR2 FRNRAP. Blood CD8+ and CD4+ T cells underwent high-throughput TCR beta sequencing. A quantity of roughly 0.5 to 1 ug RNA underwent reverse transcription using random hexamers. With immunoSEQ multiplex PCR, TCR beta CDR3 was amplified across 54 Vbeta and 13 Jbeta. MiXCR was run by TCRdb on the immunoSEQ multiplex PCR reads, yielding one entry per CDR3 protein. The repertoire has fewer than 200,000 distinct CDR3 sequences, approximately 96% of them found once; the top ten carry 0.15% to 0.2%.

The clonotype originates from a human donor with multiple sclerosis. The rearrangement links TRBV12-5 to TRBJ2-3; D could derive from TRBD1 or TRBD2 (5 bases each). The sample was CD8+ T cells from PBMCs. The DNA of the CDR3 is TGTGCTAGTGGTTTGGTGGGGGTTATTAGCACAGATACGCAGTATTTT. It translates to CASGLVGVISTDTQYF.